Detailed here is one TCR beta chain. The antigen remains unidentified. This record comes from a study of identical twins. Findings and limits, study-wide: Fewer insertions were carried by abundant cord blood beta clonotypes, but none was seen in memory repertoires. Excess twin sharing in beta out-of-frame sequences was weaker.

All of the donors were Caucasians in good health. MiXCR, run by TCRdb on the 5' RACE reads, gives a single entry per CDR3 protein. This sample yields fewer than 500,000 distinct CDR3 sequences, of which 14% are seen a single time; approximately 0.9% belongs to the top ten. This CDR3 region has 13 residues. Between the trimmed V and J ends, which lost 6 bases and 0 bases, there was a span of 11 bases. CDR1 is DFQATT and CDR2 is SNEGSKA in the germline V gene (reference sequence). The same specimen was also included in a second study, on yellow fever vaccine responses in identical twins. Per that paper: Reported findings indicate that twins' vaccine T cell responses seemed partially convergent, partially personalized.

The sample consisted of CD4+ T cells sorted from blood. This receptor was identified in a woman aged 18-30 years in good health. The chain combines TRBV20-1 with TRBJ2-5; TRBD2 might be the D (5 bases). The CDR3: CSALFGDQETQYF. The CDR3 region has the DNA TGCAGTGCCCTTTTCGGGGACCAAGAGACCCAGTACTTC.